These T cell receptor beta chains were read from a single sample in a study of T cell clusters in autoimmune cytopenias. TCRdb reprocessed the multiplex PCR reads and reports one entry per CDR3 protein, with no DNA. The sample has about 1,500 distinct CDR3 sequences. These data were also filed under a second study, of T cell repertoires in aging, cancer and after chemotherapy.

Sequenced: peripheral blood. Receptors originate from a human donor with chronic lymphocytic leukemia. CDR3s include the opening cysteine and the closing phenylalanine or tryptophan. Not every row has a clone size; where given, it reads once, few, many or a size class.

cdr3_aa j_call v_call clone_size
CASSGGQGNQPQHF TRBJ1-5 TRBV25-1 .
CASSVLRTSGVPYEQYF TRBJ2-7 TRBV6-1 .
CASSLPQGRTEAFF TRBJ1-1 TRBV7-9 .
CASSEARTNEQYF TRBJ2-7 TRBV6-1 medium-sized
CSARVDSLAKNIQYF TRBJ2-4 TRBV20-1 .
CASSQETRFTGELFF TRBJ2-2 TRBV4-2 .
CSAWVYRREAQTQYF TRBJ2-7 TRBV20-1 .
CASRAKLSDGYTF TRBJ1-2 TRBV6-4 medium-sized
CSALGGGNSNQPQHF TRBJ1-5 TRBV20-1 .
CASSLATDSYGYTF TRBJ1-2 TRBV5-4 .
CASSHSAAGPQHF TRBJ1-5 TRBV6-5 medium-sized
CASSLSRTSGGSTDTQYF TRBJ2-3 TRBV28 .
CASSLARDIPYEQYF TRBJ2-7 TRBV7-9 .
CASSLYRGRGAEAFF TRBJ1-1 TRBV27 medium-sized
CASSSALLYEQYF TRBJ2-7 TRBV7-6 medium-sized
CATAAPATDNTDTQYF TRBJ2-3 TRBV19 large
CASSQNMAKGLFF TRBJ1-4 TRBV7-9 medium-sized
CASGLSRTGGFTGELFF TRBJ2-2 TRBV12-5 .
CASRGGVFQNTEAFF TRBJ1-1 TRBV19 large
CATSDLPYTQPQHF TRBJ1-5 TRBV24-1 .
CASSPRDGNTGELFF TRBJ2-2 TRBV7-3 .
CASSKKEGLGSYEQYF TRBJ2-7 TRBV21-1 .
CSASVGQLEQFF TRBJ2-1 TRBV20-1 .
CSAASLPSGTLWNEQFF TRBJ2-1 TRBV20-1 medium-sized
CACTPGFGRTYNEQFF TRBJ2-1 TRBV30 medium-sized
CASSLGYSNYGYTF TRBJ1-2 TRBV11-1 medium-sized
CASKDSGREETQYF TRBJ2-5 TRBV11-2 .
CASGGGREAFF TRBJ1-1 TRBV12-3/TRBV12-4 .
CASSLLAGIGNEQFF TRBJ2-1 TRBV28 .
CSARAPLTRQTDTEAFF TRBJ1-1 TRBV20-1 .
CASSLEQGNQPQHF TRBJ1-5 TRBV7-9 .
CASSSIRGSGIAWQFF TRBJ2-1 TRBV19 large
CASRSPGQQLFF TRBJ1-4 TRBV27 .
CASSPGQQLFF TRBJ1-4 TRBV19 .
CASSQDRVEQYF TRBJ2-7 TRBV6-2/TRBV6-3 medium-sized
CASSSDGNTEAFF TRBJ1-1 TRBV7-6 .
CASSYLVGLSAGANVLTF TRBJ2-6 TRBV6-2/TRBV6-3 medium-sized